Sequencing of this T cell receptor beta chain was carried out in a study of T cells in Graves' hyperthyroidism and ophthalmopathy. CDR3 length equals 14 residues. V was cut by 1 base and J by 3 bases, with 6 bases left in between. General observations from the study: A model built on 13 V-J features separated ophthalmopathy from stable hyperthyroidism. Expanded thyroid clonotypes (above 0.001) were mostly also found in blood.

The investigators amplified TCR beta CDR3 regions from RNA transcripts. HTBI primers were employed in a first-round RT-PCR of the TCR CDR3. TCRdb re-called the multiplex PCR reads with MiXCR, one entry per CDR3 protein. Of a few hundred thousand distinct CDR3 sequences listed, approximately 44% are singletons. This clonotype was detected many times. Its antigen remains unidentified. The sample comprised peripheral blood or thyroid tissue (not recorded which). The chain has TRBV12-3 or TRBV12-4 and TRBJ1-4; D unclear. The TCR sequence derives from a woman younger than 35 with Graves' hyperthyroidism. DNA of the CDR3: TGTGCCAGCAGTTTAGGGAGCGCTAATGAAAAACTGTTTTTT. Residues: CASSLGSANEKLFF.